This T cell receptor beta chain was documented in a study of cytomegalovirus exposure and HLA in healthy donors. The CDR3 sequence is 23 residues long. V lost 1 base, J lost 0 bases, and 18 bases stayed unmatched. Germline values: CDR1 PRHDT, CDR2 FYEKMQ (reference sequence). The primer mix had 60 Vbeta and 13 Jbeta primers. TCRdb's table, derived via immunoSEQ multiplex PCR, lists solely in-frame clones and lacks some. This table has about 160,000 clones, 82% appearing once. The chain links TRBV13 to TRBJ2-1; TRBD2 matches 13 bases. The sequence derives from a girl between 10 and 17 years old in good health and CMV-seropositive. The source material was PBMCs. The CDR3 loop reads CASSLVSLARTSGGPSSYNEQFF. CDR3 DNA sequence: TGTGCCAGCAGCTTAGTCTCGTTGGCTCGGACTAGCGGGGGCCCTAGCTCCTACAATGAGCAGTTCTTC.